Sequencing of this TCR beta chain was carried out in a study of T cell responses to AZD1222 COVID-19 vaccine (dated by TCRdb to the early 2020s). About the full investigation: AZD1222 recipients whose second dose came at about 4 weeks and those whose second dose came at about 12 weeks were combined into one group, since spike-specific TCR depth and breadth did not differ between the two schedules. TCR sequencing was performed for some 250 trial participants, of whom roughly 200 were given two doses of AZD1222 and approximately 26 were given two doses of MenACWY control vaccine. Trial participants were enrolled by age into 18-55, 56-69 and 70-plus year subgroups, with approximately 160, 26 and 62 TCR-sequenced participants respectively. Overall study outcomes, separate from this receptor: Because no day 14 peak-response samples were available, repertoires were characterized only after the peak T cell response. After two AZD1222 doses, spike-specific TCR breadth and depth were significantly higher than at day 0 and than in MenACWY recipients. Most participants were white British and females outnumbered males, and the authors suggested that clonal diversity may have been underestimated. Nearly half of unique spike-specific TCRs reportedly recognized epitopes outside regions mutated in the B.1.351 and B.1.1.7 variants. In the small 56-69-year group, the increase in depth fell short of significance, most likely because of low power. Conclusions about previously exposed vaccinees were limited because only a handful of AZD1222 recipients were SARS-CoV-2 seropositive at baseline. CD4 TCRs associated with the vaccine covered the entire spike protein, and the dominant responses were in regions 160-218 and 743-854.

The label giving this sample's time point can be read as: baseline before first vaccination. Vaccinee samples came from UK trials COV001 and COV002, including a single-blind randomized controlled phase 2/3 trial of AZD1222 (ChAdOx1 nCoV-19) in healthy adults. For TCRbeta chain sequencing, PBMC samples were collected from trial participants at day 0 and at day 28 after the second dose. In the case of this clone: Its antigen is unknown. Base-call qualities are not available, and no considerably larger clone is one nucleotide away.

The CDR3 regions of human TCRbeta chains were subjected to immunosequencing. On the authors' methods: Repertoire TCRs were matched against a reference library of SARS-CoV-2-specific TCRs generated with the MIRA antigen-specificity platform. Breadth was defined as the fraction of unique TCRs that were SARS-CoV-2-associated. Depth was defined as the fraction of total T cells that were SARS-CoV-2-associated. Each spike-specific TCR was assigned to its reactive spike region and to a CD4 or CD8 class using the MIRA data. Log10-transformed breadth and depth values were compared by one-way ANOVA with Sidak's multiple comparisons tests. Not all clones reach the TCRdb copy of this immuneACCESS table, which keeps in-frame sequences only. Checked studies attribute under half of the gap to unresolved V genes and leave the rest unexplained. Clonal size and the V and J genes are those of that table, whereas D and trimming came from the DNA. A total of tens of thousands of clones appear in this sample, around 89% of them only once. The ten largest make up around 2% of the sample.

Inclusive of the bounding cysteine and phenylalanine, the CDR3 is 15 residues long. This entry keeps only the CDR3 DNA: 45 bases, framed from base 1. CDR1 and CDR2 (MNHEY, SVGEGT) derive from the germline V gene. After removal of 6 bases from V and 6 bases from J, the junction retains 11 bases not matched to a gene. This clonotype originated in an adult in good health. The chain couples TRBV6-2 or TRBV6-3 to TRBJ2-1, and TRBD2 matches 7 of the central bases. The input for sequencing was peripheral blood, taken on day 0 of AZD1222 vaccination. CDR3 region: CASSQAGASGNEQFF. The sequenced DNA: TGTGCCAGCAGCCAGGCGGGAGCGTCCGGCAATGAGCAGTTCTTC.